The sample holds one count of the clone carrying this T cell receptor beta chain. The data are from a study of blood T cell repertoires in COVID-19. Study-level background: Samples representing acute and convalescent COVID-19 were sourced from the United States, Italy and Spain. Nucleic acid was either cDNA or gDNA, and it came from T cells, B-cell-depleted T cells, or PBMCs.

Per the original methods: Reference gene primers were amplified, and this amplification served to estimate nucleated cell counts. Clones were read by immunoSEQ multiplex PCR, and TCRdb kept only the in-frame ones, dropping some. The DNA was the basis for D and trimming; V, J and clone size are from that table. Of 200,000 or so clones detected, 70% to 90% appear once; the ten largest clones hold approximately 9.9%. Germline CDR1 is LNHDA and CDR2 is SQIVND (reference sequence). The V gene end was trimmed by 3 bases and the J gene end by 5 bases; junction bases not matched to a gene: 7. The CDR3 totals 16 residues.

Material for sequencing was peripheral blood. The chain couples TRBV19 to TRBJ1-4; the match to TRBD1 covers 9 bases. This TCR came from a human donor with active or convalescent COVID-19. The donor label of this sample is uncertain. CDR3 residues: CASSIRTGALNEKLFF. The CDR3 bases are TGTGCCAGTAGTATCAGGACAGGGGCTTTAAATGAAAAACTGTTTTTT.